The 32 T cell receptor beta chains listed next were all sequenced from one sample in a study of T cell responses to AZD1222 COVID-19 vaccine. Method: immunoSEQ multiplex PCR; TCRdb's copy keeps in-frame clones and lacks some. This table holds approximately 130,000 clones, under 95% found once. Sequenced here: peripheral blood, sampled on day 0 of AZD1222 vaccination. Receptors originate from an adult in good health.

CDR3 amino acids: CASSPFGTNTGELFF. The CDR3 nucleotides read TGTGCCAGCAGTCCATTTGGGACAAACACCGGGGAGCTGTTTTTT. The chain couples TRBV6-4 to TRBJ2-2, with D perhaps TRBD1 (6 bases). V dropped 5 bases and J dropped 2 bases, with 12 bases sitting between them. The CDR3 spans 15 residues. CDR1 is MRHNA, CDR2 SNTAGT, per germline.

This sequence joins TRBV28 and TRBJ2-3; D gene ambiguous. CDR3 length: 13 residues. Germline CDR1 and CDR2: MDHEN and SYDVKM. The V and J ends lost 7 bases and 0 bases respectively, with 8 bases between them. DNA for the CDR3: TGTGCCAGCACAGACTGGAGCACAGATACGCAGTATTTT. This codes for CASTDWSTDTQYF.

This clone has only one observation. CDR3: CASRTGTGSTDTQYF. The CDR3 DNA follows: TGTGCCAGCAGGACCGGGACAGGAAGCACAGATACGCAGTATTTT. The V call is TRBV14, the J call TRBJ2-3; 8 bases line up with TRBD1. V was pared by 6 bases and J by 0 bases, with 5 bases of the junction left unmatched. Germline lookup yields CDR1 SGHDN and CDR2 FVKESK. This CDR3 is 15 amino acids long.

The CDR3 nucleotides are TGTGCCATCAGTGATAGGGGAGCAGGGCCAACTAATGAAAAACTGTTTTTT. Its protein product is CAISDRGAGPTNEKLFF. V and J are TRBV10-3 and TRBJ1-4, with D tentatively TRBD1 (5 bases). Trimming left V 3 bases short and J 0 bases short, with 14 bases between. The CDR3 totals 17 residues. The germline V gene has CDR1 ENHRY and CDR2 SYGVKD.

The chain recombines TRBV29-1 with TRBJ1-4, with a possible D match to TRBD1 (5 bases). This CDR3 region has 14 residues. With 4 bases removed from V and 3 bases from J, the gap between germline ends came to 12 bases. Germline values: CDR1 SQVTM, CDR2 ANQGSEA. CDR3 region: CSVAGNGANEKLFF. The CDR3 DNA sequence: TGCAGCGTTGCAGGGAACGGGGCTAATGAAAAACTGTTTTTT.

The genes are TRBV28 and TRBJ2-7, with D possibly being TRBD2 (6 bases). There are 14 residues in the CDR3. Per the germline V gene, CDR1 is MDHEN and CDR2 is SYDVKM. Between the trimmed V and J ends, which lost 3 bases and 2 bases, there was a span of 11 bases. The CDR3 region has the DNA TGTGCCAGCAGTTTTGCGGGGCGCGCCTACGAGCAGTACTTC. As protein: CASSFAGRAYEQYF.

The V and J genes are TRBV10-2 and TRBJ1-1; the D is unclear. The CDR3 length is 12 residues. The germline gives CDR1 WSHSY, CDR2 SAAADI. V lost 2 bases to trimming and J lost 3 bases, with 4 bases between them. The CDR3 sequence: CASSEGYTEAFF. The CDR3 bases are TGCGCCAGCAGTGAGGGGTACACTGAAGCTTTCTTT.

V is TRBV6-1 and J is TRBJ1-5; perhaps TRBD1 as D (6 bases). Germline V gene data show CDR1 as MNHNS and CDR2 as SASEGT. V lost 0 bases and J 0 bases, leaving 15 bases between the germline ends. The CDR3 contains 18 residues. In DNA form, the CDR3 reads TGTGCCAGCAGTGAAGCGGGGGACACAGGTCCTAGCAATCAGCCCCAGCATTTT. As protein: CASSEAGDTGPSNQPQHF.

The chain is built from TRBV28 and TRBJ1-2, with D unresolved. Germline assignment: CDR1 MDHEN and CDR2 SYDVKM. V lost 2 bases to trimming and J lost 4 bases, with 5 bases between them. The CDR3 loop spans 12 amino acids. The CDR3 region is CASSLRVYGYTF. CDR3 DNA sequence: TGTGCCAGCAGTTTAAGGGTCTATGGCTACACCTTC.

The J gene is TRBJ1-4, the V gene TRBV10-3; D remains unclear. The CDR3 is 14 residues long. Germline assignment: CDR1 ENHRY and CDR2 SYGVKD. Trimming pared 4 bases from V and 3 bases from J, leaving 9 bases between. As DNA, the CDR3 is TGTGCCATCAGTGCGTCGAGGGCTAATGAAAAACTGTTTTTT. Its translation is CAISASRANEKLFF.

This clone was seen only once. The rearrangement links TRBV20-1 to TRBJ2-5, with no clear D. Germline lookup yields CDR1 DFQATT and CDR2 SNEGSKA (reference sequence). CDR3 length: 11 residues. Trimming stripped 3 bases from V and 6 bases from J, with 8 bases between. Here the CDR3 reads CSARAAQTQYF. In DNA, the CDR3 is TGCAGTGCTAGGGCCGCTCAGACCCAGTACTTC.

The chain recombines TRBV28 with TRBJ2-1, with TRBD2 matching over 12 bases. The length of the CDR3 is 18 residues. The J segment lost 9 bases and the V segment lost 4 bases, leaving 16 bases of the junction unmatched. Germline CDR1 is MDHEN and CDR2 is SYDVKM. For the CDR3, the DNA is TGTGCCAGCAGTTCCGATCTCCTACCTAGCGGGAGGGCCGGTGAGCAGTTCTTC. Protein: CASSSDLLPSGRAGEQFF.

CDR3 residues: CASQTGSGNTIYF. The CDR3 DNA reads TGTGCCAGCCAAACGGGCTCTGGAAACACCATATATTTT. The chain links TRBV12-3 or TRBV12-4 to TRBJ1-3; D unresolved. This CDR3 comprises 13 residues. V was trimmed by 8 bases and J by 0 bases, leaving 8 bases between them.

The chain links TRBV7-3 to TRBJ1-2, with D possibly matching TRBD1 (5 bases). Germline lookup yields CDR1 SGHTA and CDR2 FQGTGA. Trimming shortened V by 5 bases and J by 3 bases, and 13 bases separated the two germline ends. The CDR3 covers 14 residues. The CDR3 is CASSQGSRDYGYTF. The CDR3 coding sequence is TGTGCCAGCAGCCAGGGATCGAGGGACTATGGCTACACCTTC.

The CDR3 bases are TGCGCCAGCAGCGCGCAAACTACGTACCAAGAGACCCAGTACTTC. It specifies CASSAQTTYQETQYF. The rearrangement uses TRBV5-1 and TRBJ2-5, with D hard to call. Trimming cost V 4 bases and J 0 bases, with 13 bases left between them. This CDR3 is 15 amino acids long. Looked up from germline, CDR1 is SGHRS and CDR2 is YFSETQ.

The rearrangement links TRBV19 to TRBJ1-5; D may be TRBD1 (5 bases). The length of the CDR3 is 14 residues. Trimming cost V 5 bases and J 4 bases, with 12 bases left between them. Germline V gene lookup returns CDR1 LNHDA and CDR2 SQIVND (reference sequence). In nucleotides, the CDR3 is TGTGCCAGTAGTGGGACGGAAGAAAATCAGCCCCAGCATTTT. It is translated as CASSGTEENQPQHF.

The chain carries TRBV19 and TRBJ1-5; no reliable D call. Germline loops: CDR1 LNHDA, CDR2 SQIVND (reference sequence). Deletions cut 3 bases from V and 6 bases from J, with 12 bases between. The CDR3 covers 14 residues. For the CDR3, the DNA is TGTGCCAGTAGTATCGCACTCGTGGGTCAGCCCCAGCATTTT. Its translation is CASSIALVGQPQHF.

The chain uses TRBV7-9 and TRBJ2-1; D might be TRBD1 (6 bases). There are 14 residues in the CDR3. Trimming left V 5 bases short and J 0 bases short, with 8 bases between. CDR1 and CDR2 (germline): SEHNR, FQNEAQ (reference sequence). CDR3 sequence (DNA): TGTGCCAGCAGCCAGGGGAACTCCTACAATGAGCAGTTCTTC. Translated, it gives CASSQGNSYNEQFF.

The chain couples TRBV7-9 to TRBJ1-2; no firm D call. V was pared by 1 base and J by 3 bases, with 12 bases between. CDR1 is SEHNR and CDR2 is FQNEAQ in the germline V gene (reference sequence). The CDR3 consists of 15 residues. The DNA for the CDR3 is TGTGCCAGCAGCTTAGTTCTATCGGCACACTATGGCTACACCTTC. Its translation is CASSLVLSAHYGYTF. The variable domain in full, with the rest retrieved from reference TRBV7-9 and TRBJ1-2, is DTGVSQNPRHKITKRGQNVTFRCDPISEHNRLYWYRQTLGQGPEFLTYFQNEAQLEKSRLLSDRFSAERPKGSFSTLEIQRTEQGDSAMYLCASSLVLSAHYGYTFGSGTRLTVV.

This chain connects TRBV10-3 to TRBJ1-2; 7 bases line up with TRBD1. V shed 9 bases and J 7 bases; nucleotides not matched to a gene: 8. The CDR3 runs to 12 residues. The germline gives CDR1 ENHRY, CDR2 SYGVKD. The CDR3 spells CAIPTGQGGYTF. The DNA for the CDR3 is TGTGCCATACCGACAGGGCAGGGTGGCTACACCTTC.

J is TRBJ2-1 and V is TRBV4-3; D remains ambiguous. CDR3 length: 15 amino acids. Trimming left V 4 bases short and J 0 bases short, with 10 bases between. Germline CDR1 is LGHNA and CDR2 is YSLEER. CDR3: CASSLTGNSYNEQFF. In nucleotides, the CDR3 is TGCGCCAGCAGCCTGACCGGCAACTCCTACAATGAGCAGTTCTTC.

This chain joins TRBV10-3 and TRBJ1-1; no reliable D call. Germline V gives CDR1 ENHRY, CDR2 SYGVKD. Trimming left V 4 bases short and J 0 bases short, with 12 bases between. This CDR3 comprises 15 residues. The CDR3 DNA sequence: TGTGCCATCAGTGTTAGGGATGACATGAACACTGAAGCTTTCTTT. Translating it yields CAISVRDDMNTEAFF.

This sequence joins TRBV28 and TRBJ2-3; the D gene is possibly TRBD2 (7 bases). This CDR3 has 15 residues. The germline V gene has CDR1 MDHEN and CDR2 SYDVKM. Trimming took 8 bases from V and 0 from J, leaving 15 bases between them. CDR3 nucleotides: TGTGCCAGCGGGGGGGGGCCTGGGAGCACAGATACGCAGTATTTT. This encodes CASGGGPGSTDTQYF. Combining the CDR3 with reference TRBV28 and TRBJ2-3 gives the whole variable domain DVKVTQSSRYLVKRTGEKVFLECVQDMDHENMFWYRQDPGLGLRLIYFSYDVKMKEKGDIPEGYSVSREKKERFSLILESASTNQTSMYLCASGGGPGSTDTQYFGPGTRLTVL.

The chain carries TRBV24-1 and TRBJ2-3; D is perhaps TRBD2 (6 bases). CDR3 length: 14 residues. Germline V lookup: CDR1 KGHDR, CDR2 SFDVKD. Trimming cost V 2 bases and J 8 bases, with 13 bases left between them. The CDR3 DNA reads TGTGCCACCAGTGATTCAAGGGGACTTGCTACGCAGTATTTT. Its protein is CATSDSRGLATQYF.

The V and J genes are TRBV6-6 and TRBJ2-1; D not certain. This CDR3 contains 12 residues. From germline, CDR1 is MNHNY and CDR2 SVGAGI (reference sequence). The V end was cut by 6 bases, the J end by 10 bases, with 13 bases between. The CDR3 nucleotides are TGTGCCAGCAGAGTTGGTATGTGGGAGCAGTTCTTC. Protein sequence: CASRVGMWEQFF.

This chain uses TRBV5-6 with TRBJ1-3; TRBD1 agrees at 8 bases. V dropped 4 bases and J dropped 0; count of bases not matched to a gene: 9. This CDR3 spans 17 amino acids. CDR1 and CDR2 from the germline V gene are SGHDT and YYEEEE. The DNA for the CDR3 is TGTGCCAGCAGCGCAGAGGGACAGGCCGGCTCTGGAAACACCATATATTTT. Protein: CASSAEGQAGSGNTIYF. The variable domain in full, completed from reference TRBV5-6 and TRBJ1-3, reads DAGVTQSPTHLIKTRGQQVTLRCSPKSGHDTVSWYQQALGQGPQFIFQYYEEEERQRGNFPDRFSGHQFPNYSSELNVNALLLGDSALYLCASSAEGQAGSGNTIYFGEGSWLTVV.

The sample holds one count of this clone. V is TRBV28 and J is TRBJ1-4, with D possibly being TRBD1 (5 bases). Deletions cut 6 bases from V and 6 bases from J, with 14 bases between. CDR3 size: 14 residues. Germline V gene lookup returns CDR1 MDHEN and CDR2 SYDVKM. The CDR3 loop reads CASRVPGGDEKLFF. As DNA, the CDR3 is TGTGCCAGCAGGGTTCCTGGGGGGGATGAAAAACTGTTTTTT.

This clone is a singleton in its sample. CDR3 amino acids: CASSPLDRGDTEAFF. The CDR3 DNA follows: TGTGCCAGCAGTCCACTAGACAGGGGTGACACTGAAGCTTTCTTT. The chain employs TRBV28 and TRBJ1-1, with TRBD1 matching 8 bases. The CDR3 extends over 15 amino acids. In germline, CDR1 is MDHEN, CDR2 SYDVKM. V was clipped by 5 bases and J by 3 bases; unmatched bases: 8.

The gene calls are TRBV28 and TRBJ1-1, with D maybe TRBD1 (5 bases). Trimming pared 7 bases from V and 2 bases from J, leaving 17 bases between. Germline V CDR1 and CDR2: MDHEN, SYDVKM. CDR3 length: 15 residues. The CDR3 DNA follows: TGTGCCAGCAACCCGCAGGGCGTTGGTAACACTGAAGCTTTCTTT. It is translated as CASNPQGVGNTEAFF.

The V call is TRBV19, the J call TRBJ2-1; D perhaps matches TRBD2 (7 bases). Trimming removed 3 bases at V and 7 bases at J, with 16 bases between. The CDR3 is made up of 15 amino acids. CDR1 LNHDA and CDR2 SQIVND come from the germline V gene (reference sequence). The CDR3 region is CASSIFPGEGNEQFF. DNA of the CDR3: TGTGCCAGTAGTATTTTCCCAGGGGAGGGGAATGAGCAGTTCTTC.

This clone was seen a handful of times. V usage is TRBV5-4 and J usage is TRBJ1-2; D unresolved. The CDR3 covers 12 residues. Trimming took 4 bases from V and 1 from J, leaving 5 bases between them. Germline V gene sequence: CDR1 SGHNT, CDR2 YYREEE (reference sequence). The CDR3 is CASSPDNYGYTF. Here the CDR3 DNA reads TGTGCCAGCAGCCCGGATAACTATGGCTACACCTTC.

The CDR3, as DNA: TGTGCCAGCGGTGGGGCGAATCAGCCCCAGCATTTT. Translating gives CASGGANQPQHF. The V gene is TRBV28, the J gene TRBJ1-5; possibly TRBD1 for D (5 bases). Germline V CDR1 and CDR2: MDHEN, SYDVKM. V gave up 8 bases and J gave up 4 bases, with 9 bases separating them. This CDR3 is 12 amino acids long.